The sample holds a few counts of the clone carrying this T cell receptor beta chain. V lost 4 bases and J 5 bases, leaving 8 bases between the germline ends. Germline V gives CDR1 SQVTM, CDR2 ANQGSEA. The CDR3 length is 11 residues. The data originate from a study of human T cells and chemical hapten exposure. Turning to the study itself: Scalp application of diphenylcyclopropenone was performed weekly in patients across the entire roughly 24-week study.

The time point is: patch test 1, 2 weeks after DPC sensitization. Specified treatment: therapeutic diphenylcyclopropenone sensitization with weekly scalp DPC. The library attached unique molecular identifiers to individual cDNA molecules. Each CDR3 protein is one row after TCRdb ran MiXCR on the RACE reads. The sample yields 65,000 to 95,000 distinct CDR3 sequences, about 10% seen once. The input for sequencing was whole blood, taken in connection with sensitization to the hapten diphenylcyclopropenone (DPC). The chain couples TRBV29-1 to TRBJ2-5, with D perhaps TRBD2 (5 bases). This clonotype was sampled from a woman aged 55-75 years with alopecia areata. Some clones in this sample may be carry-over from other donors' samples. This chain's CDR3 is CSVAQRETQYF. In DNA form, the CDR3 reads TGCAGCGTTGCCCAGCGGGAGACCCAGTACTTC.